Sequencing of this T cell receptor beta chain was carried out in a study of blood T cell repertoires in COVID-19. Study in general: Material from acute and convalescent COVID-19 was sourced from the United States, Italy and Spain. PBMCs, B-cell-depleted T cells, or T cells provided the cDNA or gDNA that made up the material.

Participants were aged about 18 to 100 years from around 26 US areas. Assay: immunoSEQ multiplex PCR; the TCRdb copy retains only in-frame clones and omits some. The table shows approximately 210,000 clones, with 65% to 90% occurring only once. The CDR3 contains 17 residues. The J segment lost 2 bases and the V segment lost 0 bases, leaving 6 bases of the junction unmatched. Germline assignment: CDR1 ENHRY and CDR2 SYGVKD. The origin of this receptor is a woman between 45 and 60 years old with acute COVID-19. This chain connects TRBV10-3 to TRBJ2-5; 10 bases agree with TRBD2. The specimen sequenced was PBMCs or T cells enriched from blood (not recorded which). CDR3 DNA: TGTGCCATCAGTGAGTCGGTAGCGGGAGGCTTACAAGAGACCCAGTACTTC. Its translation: CAISESVAGGLQETQYF.